This T cell receptor beta chain was found in a study of human T cells and chemical hapten exposure (dated by TCRdb to the early 2020s). General notes on the study: For sensitization, 2% DPC in acetone was applied to a roughly 2 cm by roughly 2 cm area of upper inner arm skin. Alopecia areata with under or over 50% scalp involvement, alopecia totalis and alopecia universalis were represented in the patient cohort, which was mostly female. Patient blood was sampled pre-sensitization (week 0) and at 2, 6 and about 24 weeks after DPC sensitization. The study tracked peripheral blood TCR repertoire changes in vivo during primary and secondary sensitization to the hapten diphenylcyclopropenone (DPC) in alopecia patients. For TCR sequencing, blood came from about 29 alopecia patients at anywhere from one to four time points (pre-sensitization, 2, 6 and 24 weeks). Patients additionally received weekly therapeutic DPC doses to the scalp throughout the approximately 22-week study period. Patch testing on the upper back used Finn chambers containing 0.01% DPC, with scoring done after 6 days according to International Contact Dermatitis Research Group standards. Libraries were combined into a pool for sequencing, and differences in TCR yield between samples came mainly from small differences in library volumes within the pool. Study-wide findings and limitations: After repeated subsampling, the strength of the expansion versus patch-test correlation and the threshold at which it became significant changed. Alopecia, a presumed autoimmune disease, was present in all patients, so the immune response of the patients might differ from that of healthy individuals. Patch test score correlated positively with the number of PT1 expanded TCRs, reaching significance at thresholds 8, 16 and 32 but not at 4. Expanded TCRs formed significantly more large CDR3 similarity clusters than pre-sensitization or healthy control sets, consistent with antigen-driven responses. The number of TCRs above 1 in 1000 frequency did not change with DPC sensitization; there was no evidence of global repertoire structure alterations.

This clonotype showed up just a few times. It has no known antigen specificity. Base qualities are missing; no much larger clone stands one base away. The time point label, as the study defines it: patch test 1, 2 weeks after DPC sensitization. Reading the label with the study, this specimen's treatment or condition is: therapeutic diphenylcyclopropenone sensitization with weekly scalp DPC. At every patch-test visit, the blood draw took place before the patch test was put on. Patients were considered eligible if aged 18 to 70, diagnosed with alopecia and deemed suitable for DPC therapy, and patients were excluded if pregnant. Total RNA was extracted from unfractionated whole blood collected in Tempus Blood RNA tubes. The library was built by means of RACE. Sequencing used a NextSeq 500. During library preparation, unique molecular identifiers were attached to individual cDNA molecules so that TCRs could be counted quantitatively and reproducibly. From each blood RNA sample, both TCR alpha and TCR beta chains were sequenced. The original methods were these. The median number of TCRs per sample was 95,638, ranging from about 23,224 to 700,000. The Decombinator software suite was used to annotate the V, J and CDR3 of the TCR reads. To make PS versus PT1 abundance plots, every sample was subsampled to the same number of TCRs (28,000). TCRs were defined as expanded if absent before sensitization and observed at least eight times at the 2-week time point. TCRdb handled the public reads itself, with Q25 trimming in fastp and clone calling in MiXCR, and kept productive beta chains. One record per CDR3 amino acid sequence lists the most common genes and DNA. The V and J calls reflect TCRdb's pipeline rather than the authors' work. This sample comprises 75,000 to 95,000 distinct CDR3 sequences, about 11% of them detected only once. The top ten clones comprise approximately 3.7% of the sample.

This sequence originates from a woman between 55 and 75 years old with alopecia areata. Some clones in this sample may be carry-over from other donors' samples. The sample here was whole blood, taken in connection with sensitization to the hapten diphenylcyclopropenone (DPC).

The CDR3 protein: CASTLYPRGQRETQYF. The DNA sequence is given as TGTGCCAGCACCCTCTACCCAAGGGGACAGCGGGAGACCCAGTACTTC. The rearranged chain carries TRBV11-2 and TRBJ2-5, and 7 junctional nucleotides match TRBD1. CDR1 SGHAT and CDR2 FQNNGV were looked up in the germline V gene. The CDR3, from cysteine to phenylalanine, totals 16 residues. The kept DNA is CDR3 alone, 48 bases in frame from the first base. Trimming takes 7 bases off V and 5 bases off J; junction bases not matched to a gene: 16.